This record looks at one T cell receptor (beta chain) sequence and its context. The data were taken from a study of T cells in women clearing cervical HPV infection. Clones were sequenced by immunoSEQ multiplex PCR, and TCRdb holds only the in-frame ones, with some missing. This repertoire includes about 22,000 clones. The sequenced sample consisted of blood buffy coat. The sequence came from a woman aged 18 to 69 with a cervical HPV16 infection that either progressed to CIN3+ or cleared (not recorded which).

The CDR3 region is CAISELITGGTEAFF. The sequenced part of the CDR3 DNA is TGTGCCATCAGTGAGTTAATAACGGGGGGCACTGAA. The chain couples TRBV10-3 to TRBJ1-1, with a possible D match to TRBD1 (5 bases). The CDR3 is cut off 3 residues early in the read; its end comes from the germline J gene. The CDR3 is 15 residues long. Trimming stripped 1 base from V and 4 bases from J, with 13 bases between. Germline V gives CDR1 ENHRY, CDR2 SYGVKD.